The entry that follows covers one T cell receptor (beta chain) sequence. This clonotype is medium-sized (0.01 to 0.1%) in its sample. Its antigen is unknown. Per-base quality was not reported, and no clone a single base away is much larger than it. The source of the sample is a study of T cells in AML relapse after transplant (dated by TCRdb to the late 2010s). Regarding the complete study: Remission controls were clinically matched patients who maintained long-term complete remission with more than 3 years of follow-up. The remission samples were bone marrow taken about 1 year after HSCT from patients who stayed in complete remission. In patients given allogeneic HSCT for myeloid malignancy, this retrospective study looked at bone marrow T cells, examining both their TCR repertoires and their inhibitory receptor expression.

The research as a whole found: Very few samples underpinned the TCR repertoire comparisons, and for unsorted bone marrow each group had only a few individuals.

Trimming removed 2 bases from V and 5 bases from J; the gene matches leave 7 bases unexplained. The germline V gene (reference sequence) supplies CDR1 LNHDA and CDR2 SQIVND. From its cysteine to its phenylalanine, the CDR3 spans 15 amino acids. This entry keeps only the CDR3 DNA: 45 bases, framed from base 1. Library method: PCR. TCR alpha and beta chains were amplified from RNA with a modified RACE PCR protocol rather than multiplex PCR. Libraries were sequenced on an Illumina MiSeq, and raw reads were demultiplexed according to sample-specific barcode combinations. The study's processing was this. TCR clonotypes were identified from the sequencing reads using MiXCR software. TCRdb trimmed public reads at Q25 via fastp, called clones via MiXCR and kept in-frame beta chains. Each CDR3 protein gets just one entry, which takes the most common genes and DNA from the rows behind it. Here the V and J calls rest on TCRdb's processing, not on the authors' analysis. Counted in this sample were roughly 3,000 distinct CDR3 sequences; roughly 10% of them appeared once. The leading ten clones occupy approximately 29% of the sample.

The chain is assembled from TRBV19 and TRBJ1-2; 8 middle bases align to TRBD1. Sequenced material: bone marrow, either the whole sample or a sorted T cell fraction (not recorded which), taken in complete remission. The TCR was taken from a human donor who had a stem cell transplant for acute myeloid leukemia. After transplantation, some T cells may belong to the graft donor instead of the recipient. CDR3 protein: CASSILRRTGYGYTF. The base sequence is TGTGCCAGTAGTATATTACGGAGGACAGGGTATGGCTACACCTTC.